A selection of T cell receptor beta chains follows, all from one sample in a study of cytomegalovirus exposure and HLA in healthy donors. Sequencing used immunoSEQ multiplex PCR; TCRdb keeps in-frame clones, though not all of them. Of some 130,000 clones listed, about 82% were seen once; the top ten hold 4.8%. The sample consisted of PBMCs. Every receptor here comes from a man aged 25 to 40 in good health. The CDR3 runs from the conserved cysteine through the conserved F or W. D genes are given only for firm matches. A clone size is listed for some rows: how often the clone was seen (once, few, many), or a class if it is expanded.

cdr3_nt: TGTGCCAGCAGCTTTAACCGGGTGCTCTCCTTGAACACTGAAGCTTTCTTT
cdr3_aa: CASSFNRVLSLNTEAFF
clone_size: NA
d_call: NA
v_call: TRBV11-2
j_call: TRBJ1-1

cdr3_nt: TGCGCCAGCAGCTCAACCTGGTGGGGGCGAGCTGAAGCTTTCTTT
cdr3_aa: CASSSTWWGRAEAFF
clone_size: NA
d_call: NA
v_call: TRBV4-3
j_call: TRBJ1-1

cdr3_nt: TGTGCCAGCAGCTTAGATGTGACAGGTCGCTATGAGCAGTTCTTC
cdr3_aa: CASSLDVTGRYEQFF
clone_size: NA
d_call: NA
v_call: TRBV13
j_call: TRBJ2-1

cdr3_nt: TGTGCCTGCCTCCGGGACAGGCACTCTGGGGCCAACGTCCTGACTTTC
cdr3_aa: CACLRDRHSGANVLTF
clone_size: NA
d_call: TRBD1
v_call: TRBV30
j_call: TRBJ2-6

cdr3_nt: TGTGCCAGCAGCCCAGCGGGCGCGAATGAGCAGTTCTTC
cdr3_aa: CASSPAGANEQFF
clone_size: NA
d_call: NA
v_call: TRBV25-1
j_call: TRBJ2-1

cdr3_nt: TGTGCCAGTAGTATTGGGGACACCTACGAGCAGTACTTC
cdr3_aa: CASSIGDTYEQYF
clone_size: NA
d_call: NA
v_call: TRBV19
j_call: TRBJ2-7

cdr3_nt: TGTGCCAGTAGCACAAGCGGGGACCTCACCGGGGAGCTGTTTTTT
cdr3_aa: CASSTSGDLTGELFF
clone_size: NA
d_call: TRBD2
v_call: TRBV19
j_call: TRBJ2-2

cdr3_nt: TGTGCCAGCAGCTTAAGCCCTAGAGCTGAAGCTTTCTTT
cdr3_aa: CASSLSPRAEAFF
clone_size: NA
d_call: NA
v_call: TRBV7-3
j_call: TRBJ1-1

cdr3_nt: TGTGCCAGCTCACCGGAGAATCAGCCCCAGCATTTT
cdr3_aa: CASSPENQPQHF
clone_size: once
d_call: NA
v_call: TRBV18
j_call: TRBJ1-5

cdr3_nt: TGCGCCAGCAGCCAAGGAGTTGCCAGGGGAAGCTCTGGAAACACCATATATTTT
cdr3_aa: CASSQGVARGSSGNTIYF
clone_size: NA
d_call: NA
v_call: TRBV4-1
j_call: TRBJ1-3

cdr3_nt: TGTGCCACCAGCAGAGATCTGGGAGGGGGATCCTACGAGCAGTACTTC
cdr3_aa: CATSRDLGGGSYEQYF
clone_size: NA
d_call: NA
v_call: TRBV15
j_call: TRBJ2-7

cdr3_nt: TGTGCCAGCAGCGCCGCCTGGCGGGAGAACGAGCAGTACTTC
cdr3_aa: CASSAAWRENEQYF
clone_size: NA
d_call: TRBD2
v_call: TRBV7-2
j_call: TRBJ2-7

cdr3_nt: TGCGCCAGCAGCCAACCCTACCGGGACACTACCTACGAGCAGTACTTC
cdr3_aa: CASSQPYRDTTYEQYF
clone_size: NA
d_call: NA
v_call: TRBV4-1
j_call: TRBJ2-7

cdr3_nt: TGTGCCTGCGGGCCTGCGACCGGGATGGGGCCCCAGCATTTT
cdr3_aa: CACGPATGMGPQHF
clone_size: once
d_call: NA
v_call: TRBV30
j_call: TRBJ1-5

cdr3_nt: TGCGCCAGCAGCCAAGAAGAGGGATCCTACAATGAGCAGTTCTTC
cdr3_aa: CASSQEEGSYNEQFF
clone_size: NA
d_call: NA
v_call: TRBV4-1
j_call: TRBJ2-1

cdr3_nt: TGTGCCAGCAGTGTCCCCGGGACAGGGGAGATTTTGGAGCAGTACTTC
cdr3_aa: CASSVPGTGEILEQYF
clone_size: NA
d_call: TRBD1
v_call: TRBV6-1
j_call: TRBJ2-5

cdr3_nt: TGTGCCAGCGTCCCCCCGGGCGAGCAGTACTTC
cdr3_aa: CASVPPGEQYF
clone_size: NA
d_call: NA
v_call: TRBV21-1
j_call: TRBJ2-7

cdr3_nt: TGTGCCAGCAGTGAAGCTGGCAGGAACTATGGCTACACCTTC
cdr3_aa: CASSEAGRNYGYTF
clone_size: NA
d_call: NA
v_call: TRBV25-1
j_call: TRBJ1-2

cdr3_nt: TGTGCTAGTGGTAACTACCGTGTCCCCCAGCCCCAGCATTTT
cdr3_aa: CASGNYRVPQPQHF
clone_size: few
d_call: NA
v_call: TRBV12-5
j_call: TRBJ1-5

cdr3_nt: TGTGCCAGCAGCCCCCTCCGGGAAGATACGCAGTATTTT
cdr3_aa: CASSPLREDTQYF
clone_size: NA
d_call: NA
v_call: TRBV9
j_call: TRBJ2-3

cdr3_nt: TGTGCCAGCAGTGGGATCGGGCTAGCGGGAGACACCGGGGAGCTGTTTTTT
cdr3_aa: CASSGIGLAGDTGELFF
clone_size: NA
d_call: TRBD2
v_call: TRBV6-1
j_call: TRBJ2-2

cdr3_nt: TGTGCCAGCAGCTTAGTTCAGGGTCAGAACACTGAAGCTTTCTTT
cdr3_aa: CASSLVQGQNTEAFF
clone_size: NA
d_call: NA
v_call: TRBV11-2
j_call: TRBJ1-1

cdr3_nt: TGTGCCAGCAGCGCGACTAGCGGGAGGGCCCGGAGAACGCAGTATTTT
cdr3_aa: CASSATSGRARRTQYF
clone_size: NA
d_call: TRBD2
v_call: TRBV13
j_call: TRBJ2-3

cdr3_nt: TGTGCCAGCAGCTTGGAACCGGGGGTGCCCCAGCATTTT
cdr3_aa: CASSLEPGVPQHF
clone_size: NA
d_call: NA
v_call: TRBV5-8
j_call: TRBJ1-5

cdr3_nt: TGTGCCAGCAGTTTGAGGTCGGTCTCAAACACCGGGGAGCTGTTTTTT
cdr3_aa: CASSLRSVSNTGELFF
clone_size: NA
d_call: NA
v_call: TRBV27
j_call: TRBJ2-2

cdr3_nt: TGTGCCAGCAGCCCTAGGGGTTACGAGCAGTACTTC
cdr3_aa: CASSPRGYEQYF
clone_size: NA
d_call: NA
v_call: TRBV13
j_call: TRBJ2-7

cdr3_nt: TGCGCCAGCGGGGGGACTAGCGGGGTAAAAGCCTACAATGAGCAGTTCTTC
cdr3_aa: CASGGTSGVKAYNEQFF
clone_size: NA
d_call: TRBD2
v_call: TRBV4-1
j_call: TRBJ2-1

cdr3_nt: TGCGCCAGCTCTAGCGGGAGTACCTACAATGAGCAGTTCTTC
cdr3_aa: CASSSGSTYNEQFF
clone_size: NA
d_call: TRBD2
v_call: TRBV5-1
j_call: TRBJ2-1

cdr3_nt: TGTGCCAGCAGCTTTCGACAGAATCAGCCCCAGCATTTT
cdr3_aa: CASSFRQNQPQHF
clone_size: NA
d_call: NA
v_call: TRBV7-2
j_call: TRBJ1-5

cdr3_nt: TGTGCCAGCAGCCCCCGGGACTTAAGGGGCTACACCTTC
cdr3_aa: CASSPRDLRGYTF
clone_size: NA
d_call: NA
v_call: TRBV11-3
j_call: TRBJ1-2

cdr3_nt: TGCGCCAGCAGCTTGGGGTCGGGAGAGGCAGAGACCCAGTACTTC
cdr3_aa: CASSLGSGEAETQYF
clone_size: NA
d_call: NA
v_call: TRBV5-1
j_call: TRBJ2-5

cdr3_nt: TGTGCCAGCTCACCTCGGGGGACAGCCGGGGAGCTGTTTTTT
cdr3_aa: CASSPRGTAGELFF
clone_size: NA
d_call: NA
v_call: TRBV18
j_call: TRBJ2-2

cdr3_nt: TGTGCCATCAGTCAACGGCAGGATGAGCAGTTCTTC
cdr3_aa: CAISQRQDEQFF
clone_size: NA
d_call: NA
v_call: TRBV10-3
j_call: TRBJ2-1

cdr3_nt: TGTGCCAGCAGTTTTGAGGCCGGGTTTGGTCAGCCCCAGCATTTT
cdr3_aa: CASSFEAGFGQPQHF
clone_size: NA
d_call: NA
v_call: TRBV27
j_call: TRBJ1-5

cdr3_nt: TGTGCCAGCAGGAGTTTGAACACCGGGGAGCTGTTTTTT
cdr3_aa: CASRSLNTGELFF
clone_size: NA
d_call: NA
v_call: TRBV7-9
j_call: TRBJ2-2

cdr3_nt: TGTGCCAGCAGCTTAATTACTAGCGGGAGCGGGGAGACCCAGTACTTC
cdr3_aa: CASSLITSGSGETQYF
clone_size: NA
d_call: TRBD2
v_call: TRBV5-4
j_call: TRBJ2-5

cdr3_nt: TGTGCCAGCAGTGAGGAGCAGGGGTCCGGGGAGCTGTTTTTT
cdr3_aa: CASSEEQGSGELFF
clone_size: NA
d_call: NA
v_call: TRBV6-4
j_call: TRBJ2-2

cdr3_nt: TGTGCCAGCAAGAGACAGGGGGCAGGGACTGAAGCTTTCTTT
cdr3_aa: CASKRQGAGTEAFF
clone_size: NA
d_call: TRBD1
v_call: TRBV7-2
j_call: TRBJ1-1

cdr3_nt: TGTGCCAGCGCCCCGGTCAATAACTATGGCTACACCTTC
cdr3_aa: CASAPVNNYGYTF
clone_size: once
d_call: NA
v_call: TRBV27
j_call: TRBJ1-2

cdr3_nt: TGTGCCAGTAGTACCGGGACAGGGGGGTGGAACTATGGCTACACCTTC
cdr3_aa: CASSTGTGGWNYGYTF
clone_size: NA
d_call: TRBD1
v_call: TRBV19
j_call: TRBJ1-2

cdr3_nt: TGTGCCAGTACCTTGTGGACAGGGGACGCCTATGGCTACACCTTC
cdr3_aa: CASTLWTGDAYGYTF
clone_size: NA
d_call: TRBD1
v_call: TRBV19
j_call: TRBJ1-2

cdr3_nt: TGTGCCAGCAGTTTACCAGGGAACTACGAGCAGTACTTC
cdr3_aa: CASSLPGNYEQYF
clone_size: NA
d_call: NA
v_call: TRBV28
j_call: TRBJ2-7

cdr3_nt: TGCGCCAGCGAGGAGAGCTCCTACAATGAGCAGTTCTTC
cdr3_aa: CASEESSYNEQFF
clone_size: NA
d_call: NA
v_call: TRBV10-2
j_call: TRBJ2-1

cdr3_nt: TGTGCCAGCAGTTACTCTCTCAGCGGGAGCACTTACGAGCAGTACTTC
cdr3_aa: CASSYSLSGSTYEQYF
clone_size: NA
d_call: TRBD2
v_call: TRBV6-5
j_call: TRBJ2-7

cdr3_nt: TGTGCCAGGAGATCAGGGTATGGATCACCCCTCCACTTT
cdr3_aa: CARRSGYGSPLHF
clone_size: few
d_call: NA
v_call: TRBV2
j_call: TRBJ1-6

cdr3_nt: TGTGCCAGTTCAGACAGGGGGACTGAAGTATTCTTT
cdr3_aa: CASSDRGTEVFF
clone_size: NA
d_call: TRBD1
v_call: TRBV19
j_call: TRBJ1-1

cdr3_nt: TGTGCCAGCAGCAACCGGGAGACCCAGTACTTC
cdr3_aa: CASSNRETQYF
clone_size: NA
d_call: NA
v_call: TRBV7-2
j_call: TRBJ2-5

cdr3_nt: TGTGCCAGCAGCAAAGGCTTCCCCAACCCGGGACAGGGAAGATACACTGAAGCTTTCTTT
cdr3_aa: CASSKGFPNPGQGRYTEAFF
clone_size: NA
d_call: NA
v_call: TRBV21-1
j_call: TRBJ1-1

cdr3_nt: TGTGCCAGCTCACGGACAGATACCTTGAACACTGAAGCTTTCTTT
cdr3_aa: CASSRTDTLNTEAFF
clone_size: few
d_call: NA
v_call: TRBV18
j_call: TRBJ1-1

cdr3_nt: TGTGCCAGCACTTCCCGGGATGGGACTAGCTTTCGGAACATTCAGTACTTC
cdr3_aa: CASTSRDGTSFRNIQYF
clone_size: NA
d_call: TRBD2
v_call: TRBV7-9
j_call: TRBJ2-4

cdr3_nt: TGTGCCAGCCAGCGGATAGCGAACACCGGGGAGCTGTTTTTT
cdr3_aa: CASQRIANTGELFF
clone_size: NA
d_call: NA
v_call: TRBV7-3
j_call: TRBJ2-2

cdr3_nt: TGTGCCAGCTCACCAAGGGGGAACACTAATGAAAAACTGTTTTTT
cdr3_aa: CASSPRGNTNEKLFF
clone_size: NA
d_call: NA
v_call: TRBV18
j_call: TRBJ1-4

cdr3_nt: TGTTCCAGCGGACTTAGCGGGAGGGCCGTGGAGACCCAGTACTTC
cdr3_aa: CSSGLSGRAVETQYF
clone_size: NA
d_call: TRBD2
v_call: TRBV7-9
j_call: TRBJ2-5

cdr3_nt: TGTGCCAGCAGCCCCCGGACTTTGACCTACGAGCAGTACTTC
cdr3_aa: CASSPRTLTYEQYF
clone_size: NA
d_call: NA
v_call: TRBV9
j_call: TRBJ2-7

cdr3_nt: TGTGCCAGTAGTATTACTCTCCTAACCGGGGAGCTGTTTTTT
cdr3_aa: CASSITLLTGELFF
clone_size: NA
d_call: NA
v_call: TRBV19
j_call: TRBJ2-2

cdr3_nt: TGTGCCAGCAGCGTGGGGGGGACAGGGGGGAGAGAGACCCAGTACTTC
cdr3_aa: CASSVGGTGGRETQYF
clone_size: once
d_call: TRBD1
v_call: TRBV9
j_call: TRBJ2-5

cdr3_nt: TGCAGCGTCAATCCCCCAGGGTCCGAGCAGTACTTC
cdr3_aa: CSVNPPGSEQYF
clone_size: NA
d_call: NA
v_call: TRBV29-1
j_call: TRBJ2-7

cdr3_nt: TGTGCCAGCAGTTACCGGGGGGGTGGCACTGAAGCTTTCTTT
cdr3_aa: CASSYRGGGTEAFF
clone_size: NA
d_call: NA
v_call: TRBV27
j_call: TRBJ1-1

cdr3_nt: TGTGCCAGCAGCGTACTGGCAACCCCGAAGGAGACCCAGTACTTC
cdr3_aa: CASSVLATPKETQYF
clone_size: NA
d_call: NA
v_call: TRBV9
j_call: TRBJ2-5

cdr3_nt: TGTGCCAGCAGGGGGGACAGGGGGCAAGACTATGGCTACACCTTC
cdr3_aa: CASRGDRGQDYGYTF
clone_size: NA
d_call: TRBD1
v_call: TRBV28
j_call: TRBJ1-2